The T cell receptor beta chain described here comes from a study of shared clonotypes between healthy human individuals. On this clone itself: Antigen unknown.

Naive CD8 cells, CD45RO-negative and positively selected for CCR7, excluded terminally differentiated effector memory CD45RA+ cells. The CDR3 totals 16 residues. Germline-derived CDR1 and CDR2 are WSHSY and SAAADI. With 3 bases removed from V and 4 bases from J, the gap between germline ends came to 15 bases. TCRdb keeps only in-frame clones here, not all; method: immunoSEQ multiplex PCR. This sample has around 1,900,000 clones, with around 93% found just once. Findings and caveats of the study: There were few donors, and this limited the genetic and exposure-history diversity represented. In contrast to clonotypes shared by all four donors, non-shared clonotypes had lower generation probabilities. Around 5% of naive CD4 clonotypes were common to a few donors.

The sample taken for sequencing was naive CD8+ T cells from PBMCs. The source of this sequence is a man aged 18 to 30 in good health. Some clones in this sample may be carry-over from other donors' samples. This chain joins TRBV10-2 and TRBJ2-2; either TRBD1 or TRBD2 may fit D (6 bases each). CDR3 residues: CASSDLGGLGTGELFF. CDR3 DNA: TGCGCCAGCAGTGATTTAGGGGGGCTCGGCACCGGGGAGCTGTTTTTT.